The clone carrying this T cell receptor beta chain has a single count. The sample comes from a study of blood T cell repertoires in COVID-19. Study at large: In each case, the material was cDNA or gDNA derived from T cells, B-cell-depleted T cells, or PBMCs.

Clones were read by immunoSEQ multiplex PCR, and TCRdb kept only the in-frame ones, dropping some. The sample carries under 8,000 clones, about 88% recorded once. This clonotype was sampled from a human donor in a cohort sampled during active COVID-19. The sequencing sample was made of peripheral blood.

CDR3 coding DNA: TGTGCCGTCACGGCAGAGAGGAACGGGGAGCTGTTTTTT. It specifies CAVTAERNGELFF. The rearrangement links TRBV10-3 to TRBJ2-2; no firm D call. Between the trimmed V and J ends, which lost 11 bases and 7 bases, there was a span of 17 bases. Germline values: CDR1 ENHRY, CDR2 SYGVKD. The CDR3 has 13 amino acids.